One and the same sample provided the 27 T cell receptor beta chains below, sequenced in a study of cytomegalovirus exposure and HLA in healthy donors listed by TCRdb under 2017. Library preparation was by the immunoSEQ multiplex PCR assay. For the multiplex PCR, a mixture combining 60 forward primers for TCR Vbeta segments and 13 reverse primers for TCR Jbeta segments was used. TCRdb provides this immuneACCESS table in a form limited to in-frame rearrangements. Some clones are lacking; in checked studies, under half of them reflect an unresolved V gene, and why the rest are absent is not known. The sample contains around 150,000 clones, roughly 86% of them found a single time. In total, the top ten clones hold 0.4% to 0.55% of the sample. The sample was PBMCs. These receptors all come from a woman aged 40 to 50 in good health and CMV-seronegative.

The rearrangement links TRBV2 to TRBJ2-7, with 7 positions matching TRBD1. The ends lost 2 bases at V and 7 bases at J; junction bases unmatched: 8. Germline CDR1 and CDR2: SNHLY and FYNNEI. The CDR3 totals 14 residues. The DNA for the CDR3 is TGTGCCAGCAGTGAACAAAGACAGGGCTGGGAGCAGTACTTC. As protein: CASSEQRQGWEQYF.

This chain connects TRBV28 to TRBJ1-5; 9 nucleotides align to TRBD1. This CDR3 region has 15 residues. J gave up 7 bases and V 3 bases, and 7 bases lay outside the gene matches. The germline gives CDR1 MDHEN, CDR2 SYDVKM. The CDR3 region has the DNA TGTGCCAGCAGTTTCTCCGGGACAGGGTCACAGCCCCAGCATTTT. As protein: CASSFSGTGSQPQHF.

CDR3 in DNA: TGCGCCAGCAGCTCGGGACTCCGCTTATACAATGAGCAGTTCTTC. It translates to CASSSGLRLYNEQFF. The chain employs TRBV4-1 and TRBJ2-1, with D possibly being TRBD2 (6 bases). In germline, CDR1 is MGHRA, CDR2 YSYEKL. The CDR3 runs to 15 residues. Trimming left V 5 bases short and J 4 bases short, with 15 bases between.

The chain joins TRBV6-5 to TRBJ2-3; no clear D. Germline V lookup: CDR1 MNHEY, CDR2 SVGAGI. Trimming stripped 6 bases from V and 6 bases from J, with 10 bases between. The CDR3 is 12 amino acids. CDR3 in amino acids: CASSPTQDTQYF. The CDR3 nucleotides are TGTGCCAGCAGCCCCACCCAGGATACGCAGTATTTT.

The chain uses TRBV6-5 and TRBJ2-2; tentatively, D is TRBD2 (6 bases). Per germline, CDR1 MNHEY and CDR2 SVGAGI. Trimming cost V 8 bases and J 0 bases, with 13 bases left between them. The CDR3 sequence is 15 residues long. CDR3 protein: CASSWGGANTGELFF. In DNA, the CDR3 is TGTGCCAGCTCCTGGGGCGGGGCGAACACCGGGGAGCTGTTTTTT.

The chain has TRBV5-4 and TRBJ2-7; TRBD1 matches at 10 bases. The V and J ends lost 3 bases and 3 bases, in that order; junction bases with no gene match: 9. This CDR3 contains 16 residues. Germline V CDR1 and CDR2: SGHNT, YYREEE (reference sequence). The CDR3, as DNA: TGTGCCAGCAGCTCTAACCCCGGGACAGGGGTCTACGAGCAGTACTTC. This codes for CASSSNPGTGVYEQYF. Filled out from reference TRBV5-4 and TRBJ2-7, the complete variable domain reads ETGVTQSPTHLIKTRGQQVTLRCSSQSGHNTVSWYQQALGQGPQFIFQYYREEENGRGNFPPRFSGLQFPNYSSELNVNALELDDSALYLCASSSNPGTGVYEQYFGPGTRLTVT.

The chain links TRBV11-3 to TRBJ1-2; 7 nucleotides match TRBD1. CDR1 SGHNT and CDR2 YENEEA come from the germline V gene. J gave up 6 bases and V 2 bases, and 12 bases lay outside the gene matches. The CDR3 runs 16 residues. CDR3 residues: CASSLQALTGDHGYTF. The DNA for the CDR3 is TGTGCCAGCAGCTTACAAGCCCTTACAGGGGATCATGGCTACACCTTC.

The chain couples TRBV5-1 to TRBJ2-1; the D gene is possibly TRBD1 (5 bases). Per germline, CDR1 SGHRS and CDR2 YFSETQ. V was shortened by 5 bases and J by 3 bases, with 15 bases between the two germline ends. This CDR3 has 15 amino acids. CDR3 in DNA: TGCGCCAGCAGTCAGCAGGGCCCTCTCTACAATGAGCAGTTCTTC. Its protein product is CASSQQGPLYNEQFF.

The chain has TRBV2 and TRBJ2-5; no firm D call. CDR1 and CDR2 (germline): SNHLY, FYNNEI. The ends were cut back, 11 bases at V and 1 base at J, with 11 bases in the middle. There are 12 residues in the CDR3. The CDR3 nucleotides read TGTGCCGGGTCTCCGGGCCAAGAGACCCAGTACTTC. It translates to CAGSPGQETQYF.

This clone was observed a few times. The V call is TRBV6-6, the J call TRBJ2-7; TRBD1 might be the D (6 bases). The CDR3 runs to 15 residues. Trimming took 7 bases from V and 2 from J, leaving 18 bases between them. CDR1 is MNHNY, CDR2 SVGAGI, per germline (reference sequence). The CDR3: CASNPTGLPAYEQYF. For the CDR3, the DNA is TGTGCCAGCAACCCCACAGGGCTGCCCGCCTACGAGCAGTACTTC.

The chain joins TRBV6-5 to TRBJ2-7; the D gene is possibly TRBD1 (6 bases). The CDR3 extends over 13 amino acids. Trimming removed 5 bases at V and 6 bases at J, with 14 bases between. Germline loops: CDR1 MNHEY, CDR2 SVGAGI. The CDR3 loop is CASSRQANSEQYF. The CDR3 DNA sequence: TGTGCCAGCAGTCGACAGGCTAACTCCGAGCAGTACTTC.

V usage is TRBV6-1 and J usage is TRBJ1-2; D gene uncertain. There are 11 residues in the CDR3. V lost 8 bases, J lost 5 bases, and 9 bases lay in between. Germline assignment: CDR1 MNHNS and CDR2 SASEGT. The DNA for the CDR3 is TGTGCCAGCTATCTCGGGTATGGCTACACCTTC. This gives the protein CASYLGYGYTF.

The J gene is TRBJ2-6, the V gene TRBV7-6, with D possibly matching TRBD2 (5 bases). The CDR3 has 18 residues. Germline CDR1 reads SGHVS; CDR2 reads FNYEAQ. The V end was cut by 4 bases, the J end by 2 bases, with 18 bases between. The CDR3 protein is CASSSLGRDVAGANVLTF. CDR3 nucleotide sequence: TGTGCCAGCAGCTCACTTGGCCGGGATGTGGCTGGGGCCAACGTCCTGACTTTC.

The chain links TRBV7-9 to TRBJ2-3; no firm D call. CDR3 length: 11 amino acids. Germline V gives CDR1 SEHNR, CDR2 FQNEAQ (reference sequence). The V end lost 3 bases, the J end lost 5 bases, and 3 bases lay between the germline ends. CDR3 bases: TGTGCCAGCAGCTTCATAGATACGCAGTATTTT. Residues: CASSFIDTQYF.

The V and J genes are TRBV7-9 and TRBJ1-1; TRBD1 might be the D (5 bases). Germline V gene sequence: CDR1 SEHNR, CDR2 FQNEAQ (reference sequence). CDR3 length: 14 amino acids. The CDR3 is CAIDTGLGKAEAFF. The CDR3 nucleotides read TGTGCTATCGATACAGGTTTAGGGAAGGCTGAAGCTTTCTTT.

The rearrangement links TRBV6-1 to TRBJ2-7; D is perhaps TRBD2 (6 bases). The CDR3 extends over 14 amino acids. V shed 5 bases and J shed 4 bases, with 15 bases lying between them. In germline, CDR1 is MNHNS, CDR2 SASEGT. CDR3 sequence: CASSFGGPGYEQYF. The CDR3 coding sequence is TGTGCCAGCAGTTTCGGAGGGCCGGGTTACGAGCAGTACTTC.

This clone was counted a few times. The V call is TRBV29-1, the J call TRBJ2-3; weak D call: TRBD2 (6 bases). The V end lost 7 bases, the J end lost 2 bases, and 16 bases lay between the germline ends. Germline V gene data show CDR1 as SQVTM and CDR2 as ANQGSEA. CDR3 length equals 14 residues. In DNA, the CDR3 is TGCAGCGCAGTTGGGGACTTTCCCACAGATACGCAGTATTTT. Protein: CSAVGDFPTDTQYF.

Turning to this clone: In the same sample, other DNA sequences code for this CDR3. The chain has TRBV7-9 and TRBJ2-7; TRBD2 is a possible D gene (5 bases). Germline lookup yields CDR1 SEHNR and CDR2 FQNEAQ (reference sequence). The CDR3 covers 13 residues. V lost 5 bases, J lost 1 base, and 9 bases lay in between. CDR3 DNA: TGTGCCAGCAGCCCGAGCGGATCCTACGAGCAGTACTTC. Protein sequence: CASSPSGSYEQYF.

The chain couples TRBV10-3 to TRBJ2-5; TRBD1 matches at 8 bases. J lost 1 base, V lost 10 bases, and 14 bases had no gene match. Germline lookup yields CDR1 ENHRY and CDR2 SYGVKD. The CDR3 is 16 amino acids. The CDR3 DNA follows: TGTGCCACGAAAGATTTTCGACAGGGGCTCCAAGAGACCCAGTACTTC. Its protein product is CATKDFRQGLQETQYF.

Here the CDR3 DNA reads TGCGCCAGCAGTGCACAGGGCATTCACTACGAGCAGTACTTC. This sequence encodes CASSAQGIHYEQYF. This rearrangement joins TRBV10-2 to TRBJ2-7; D might be TRBD1 (6 bases). The CDR3 has 14 amino acids. Trimming took 4 bases from V and 3 from J, leaving 13 bases between them. From germline, CDR1 is WSHSY and CDR2 SAAADI.

The chain couples TRBV7-2 to TRBJ1-1; no clear D. Trimming shortened V by 5 bases and J by 1 base, and 20 bases separated the two germline ends. The CDR3 loop spans 17 amino acids. Germline CDR1 SGHTA, CDR2 FQGNSA. DNA for the CDR3: TGTGCCAGCAGCCACGCCGGGAGGTCTTGGGAGAACACTGAAGCTTTCTTT. Protein sequence: CASSHAGRSWENTEAFF.

This rearrangement joins TRBV4-1 to TRBJ2-1, with 12 bases aligning to TRBD2. The V gene end was trimmed by 3 bases and the J gene end by 4 bases; junction bases not matched to a gene: 1. The CDR3 sequence is 15 residues long. Germline lookup yields CDR1 MGHRA and CDR2 YSYEKL. The CDR3 sequence is CASSHGTSGYNEQFF. CDR3 in DNA: TGCGCCAGCAGCCACGGGACTAGCGGGTACAATGAGCAGTTCTTC.

V gene TRBV27 combines with J gene TRBJ2-3; 14 bases map to TRBD2. Germline CDR1 reads MNHEY; CDR2 reads SMNVEV (reference sequence). The CDR3 runs to 21 residues. The V segment lost 6 bases and the J segment 2 bases; nucleotides outside the gene matches: 19. CDR3 amino acids: CASRKRTGLAGDPIHTDTQYF. The CDR3 DNA sequence: TGTGCCAGCAGAAAGAGGACGGGACTAGCGGGGGACCCCATCCACACAGATACGCAGTATTTT.

The chain couples TRBV7-6 to TRBJ1-1; TRBD1 agrees at 7 bases. V was clipped by 5 bases and J by 8 bases; unmatched bases: 8. Germline V gene sequence: CDR1 SGHVS, CDR2 FNYEAQ. This CDR3 has 13 residues. CDR3 bases: TGTGCCAGCAGCGCCACCCGGACAGGCGAAGCTTTCTTT. It encodes CASSATRTGEAFF. Based on the CDR3 plus reference TRBV7-6 and TRBJ1-1, the full variable domain is GAGVSQSPRYKVTKRGQDVALRCDPISGHVSLYWYRQALGQGPEFLTYFNYEAQQDKSGLPNDRFSAERPEGSISTLTIQRTEQRDSAMYRCASSATRTGEAFFGQGTRLTVV.

This clone was found once. The V and J genes are TRBV6-1 and TRBJ2-3; weak D call: TRBD2 (5 bases). CDR3 length equals 15 residues. V lost 3 bases and J lost 2, with 12 bases in between. Germline assignment: CDR1 MNHNS and CDR2 SASEGT. CDR3 residues: CASSDRGRYTDTQYF. The CDR3 DNA reads as TGTGCCAGCAGTGATCGCGGGCGTTACACAGATACGCAGTATTTT.

CDR3 DNA: TGTGCCAGCAGTTCCGGACTAGCGTATTACTACGAGCAGTACTTC. Its protein is CASSSGLAYYYEQYF. The chain is built from TRBV27 and TRBJ2-7, with TRBD2 matching over 9 bases. The CDR3 is made up of 15 amino acids. In germline, CDR1 is MNHEY, CDR2 SMNVEV (reference sequence). The V gene end was trimmed by 4 bases and the J gene end by 3 bases; junction bases not matched to a gene: 7.

The rearrangement links TRBV18 to TRBJ2-1; D gene uncertain. V was pared by 6 bases and J by 10 bases, with 16 bases between. The germline V gene has CDR1 KGHSH and CDR2 LQKENI. CDR3 length: 13 amino acids. CDR3 coding DNA: TGTGCCAGCTCCCAAGTCAGCCAGGCCGAGCAGTTCTTC. Its protein product is CASSQVSQAEQFF.